The next 12 T cell receptor beta chains were all read from a single sample in a study of blood T cells in healthy people across ages. Then a second PCR, running roughly 7 to 11 cycles, was carried out with a sample-barcoded 5' primer and a J-beta primer mix. From the 5' RACE reads, TCRdb called clonotypes with MiXCR, one entry per CDR3 protein. The sample includes more than 650,000 distinct CDR3 sequences, 20% to 25% of them seen just once. The sequenced material came from blood. These receptors were collected from a man aged 65 to 79 in good health.

The chain carries TRBV6-5 and TRBJ2-5; TRBD2 might be the D (5 bases). There are 13 residues in the CDR3. Trimming removed 4 bases from V and 4 bases from J, with 10 bases in between. Germline CDR1 reads MNHEY; CDR2 reads SVGAGI. The CDR3 DNA follows: TGTGCCAGCAGTTCCCCCCTAGCAGAGACCCAGTACTTC. This translates into CASSSPLAETQYF.

V and J are TRBV2 and TRBJ2-1; 15 bases map to TRBD2. The CDR3 is made up of 17 amino acids. Per germline, CDR1 SNHLY and CDR2 FYNNEI. The trim removed 6 bases at V and 0 bases at J, leaving 3 bases unmatched. The CDR3 reads CASSRTSGRASYNEQFF. The CDR3 nucleotides read TGTGCCAGCAGCCGGACTAGCGGGAGGGCCTCCTACAATGAGCAGTTCTTC.

This clonotype appeared many times. A read error may produce the germline difference seen at one junction end. The gene calls are TRBV5-1 and TRBJ2-3, with TRBD2 matching over 12 bases. The CDR3 consists of 15 residues. CDR1 is SGHRS, CDR2 YFSETQ, per germline. The CDR3 protein is CASSRLAGGTDTQYF. CDR3 bases: TGTGCCAGCAGCAGACTAGCGGGGGGCACAGATACGCAGTATTTT.

This clonotype was found a few times. The genes are TRBV28 and TRBJ2-7; D is uncertain. Trimming took 8 bases from V and 3 from J, leaving 20 bases between them. The length of the CDR3 is 15 residues. Germline CDR1 is MDHEN and CDR2 is SYDVKM. This CDR3 reads CASLSTRTGLYEQYF. The CDR3 DNA reads TGTGCCAGCCTCTCCACACGGACCGGGCTCTACGAGCAGTACTTC.

The table lists this clonotype with a count of one. The germline gene is not matched at one end of the junction; a read error may be the cause. The chain combines TRBV3-1 with TRBJ2-5; the match to TRBD1 covers 7 bases. The length of the CDR3 is 15 residues. Looked up from germline, CDR1 is LGHDT and CDR2 is YNNKEL (reference sequence). The CDR3 loop is CASRQVTGIRETQYF. For the CDR3, the DNA is TGTGCCAGCAGACAAGTGACAGGGATCAGGGAGACCCAGTACTTC.

The CDR3 is CASSKEDEQYV. DNA of the CDR3: TGTGCCAGCAGCAAAGAAGACGAGCAGTACGTC. The V and J genes are TRBV21-1 and TRBJ2-1. The better agreement between TRBJ2-7 and the DNA end casts doubt on the J call. TRBV21-1 is given as a pseudogene. CDR3 size: 11 residues.

The chain employs TRBV6-2 or TRBV6-3 and TRBJ2-7; TRBD1 or TRBD2 may be the D gene (5 bases each). The CDR3 is made up of 14 amino acids. From germline, CDR1 is MNHEY and CDR2 SVGEGT. The DNA for the CDR3 is TGTGCCAGCAGTTACTTGGGACCCAGTTACGGGCAGTACGTC. Encoded protein: CASSYLGPSYGQYV.

This clonotype was picked up a small number of times. The rearrangement joins TRBV20-1 to TRBJ2-3; D not resolved. Trimming shortened V by 0 bases and J by 2 bases, and 12 bases separated the two germline ends. Per germline, CDR1 DFQATT and CDR2 SNEGSKA (reference sequence). The CDR3 runs to 15 residues. The CDR3 bases are TGCAGTGCTAGAGATCCGGCAGTGCCCACAGATACGCAGTATTTT. It encodes CSARDPAVPTDTQYF.

This chain links TRBV10-3 with TRBJ1-6, with D tentatively TRBD1 (5 bases). CDR1 is ENHRY and CDR2 is SYGVKD in the germline V gene. The CDR3 has 15 residues. Trimming took 10 bases from V and 6 from J, leaving 19 bases between them. CDR3 loop: CATRVGDSLNSPLHF. The CDR3 region has the DNA TGTGCCACGAGGGTGGGCGACAGCCTTAATTCACCCCTCCACTTT.

The chain carries TRBV3-1 and TRBJ2-4; D remains ambiguous. V lost 4 bases and J 0 bases, leaving 7 bases between the germline ends. This CDR3 has 14 residues. Germline V gene sequence: CDR1 LGHDT, CDR2 YNNKEL (reference sequence). The CDR3 sequence is CASSPHPAKNIQYF. The CDR3 nucleotides read TGTGCCAGCAGCCCACATCCAGCCAAAAACATTCAGTACTTC. The variable domain in full, completed from reference TRBV3-1 and TRBJ2-4, reads DTAVSQTPKYLVTQMGNDKSIKCEQNLGHDTMYWYKQDSKKFLKIMFSYNNKELIINETVPNRFSPKSPDKAHLNLHINSLELGDSAVYFCASSPHPAKNIQYFGAGTRLSVL.

CDR3 sequence: CASSAGASNEQYF. In DNA form, the CDR3 reads TGCGCCAGCAGCGCAGGGGCTTCCAACGAGCAGTACTTC. The gene calls are TRBV5-1 and TRBJ2-1, with D perhaps TRBD1 (6 bases). The closer fit of TRBJ2-7 to the DNA end suggests the J call may be wrong. This CDR3 spans 13 amino acids. CDR1 and CDR2 from the germline V gene are SGHRS and YFSETQ.

V usage is TRBV12-3 or TRBV12-4 and J usage is TRBJ2-2, with D hard to call. Between the trimmed V and J ends, which lost 7 bases and 8 bases, there was a span of 11 bases. CDR3 size: 12 residues. CDR3 amino acids: CASIGLLGELFF. Here the CDR3 DNA reads TGTGCCAGCATAGGGTTACTGGGGGAGCTGTTTTTT.